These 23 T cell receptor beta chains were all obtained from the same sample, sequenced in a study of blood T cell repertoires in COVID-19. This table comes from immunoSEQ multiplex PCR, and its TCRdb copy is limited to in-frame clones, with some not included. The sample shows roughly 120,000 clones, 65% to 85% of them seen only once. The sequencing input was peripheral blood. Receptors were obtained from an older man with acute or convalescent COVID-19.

CDR3 bases: TGTGCCACCAGCAGAGAGGACAGGGGACACTATGGCTACACCTTC. This translates into CATSREDRGHYGYTF. This chain links TRBV15 with TRBJ1-2; 9 nucleotides agree with TRBD1. The CDR3 runs to 15 residues. V shed 0 bases, J shed 3 bases, and the junction held 2 bases outside the gene matches. Germline V gene data show CDR1 as LNHNV and CDR2 as YYDKDF (reference sequence).

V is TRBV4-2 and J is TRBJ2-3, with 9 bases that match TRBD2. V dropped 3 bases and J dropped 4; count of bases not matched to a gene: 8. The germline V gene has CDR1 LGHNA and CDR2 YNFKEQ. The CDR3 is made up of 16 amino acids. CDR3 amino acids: CASSHVAGEGPDTQYF. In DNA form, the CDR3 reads TGTGCCAGCAGCCACGTAGCGGGGGAGGGCCCAGATACGCAGTATTTT.

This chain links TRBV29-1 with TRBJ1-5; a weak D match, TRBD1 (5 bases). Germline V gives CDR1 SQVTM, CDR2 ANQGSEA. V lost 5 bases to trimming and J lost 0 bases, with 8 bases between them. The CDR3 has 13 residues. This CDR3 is CSVQGNSNQPQHF. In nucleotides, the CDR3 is TGCAGCGTTCAGGGAAATAGCAATCAGCCCCAGCATTTT.

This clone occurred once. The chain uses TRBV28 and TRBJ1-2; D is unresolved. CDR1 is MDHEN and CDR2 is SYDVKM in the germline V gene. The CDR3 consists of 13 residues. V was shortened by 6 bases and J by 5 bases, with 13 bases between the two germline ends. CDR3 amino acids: CASSPQPLYGYTF. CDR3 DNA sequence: TGTGCCAGCAGCCCACAGCCCCTTTATGGCTACACCTTC.

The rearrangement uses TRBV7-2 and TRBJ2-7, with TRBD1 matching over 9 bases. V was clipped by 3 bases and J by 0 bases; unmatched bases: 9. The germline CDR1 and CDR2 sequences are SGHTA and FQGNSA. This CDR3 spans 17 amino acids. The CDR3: CASSLGPGQGNSYEQYF. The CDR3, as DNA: TGTGCCAGCAGCTTGGGGCCGGGACAGGGTAACTCCTACGAGCAGTACTTC.

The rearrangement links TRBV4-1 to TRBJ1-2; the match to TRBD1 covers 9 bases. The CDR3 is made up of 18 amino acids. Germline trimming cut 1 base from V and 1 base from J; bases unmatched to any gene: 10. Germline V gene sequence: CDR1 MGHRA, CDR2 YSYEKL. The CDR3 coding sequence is TGCGCCAGCAGCCAAGCATCGGGGACAGGGAGGTTTAACTATGGCTACACCTTC. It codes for CASSQASGTGRFNYGYTF.

CDR3 in DNA: TGTGCCAGTAGTACAGGGGGCGATTGGAGCTACACCTTC. Translated: CASSTGGDWSYTF. The rearrangement joins TRBV19 to TRBJ1-2; 8 bases fit TRBD1. This CDR3 contains 13 residues. CDR1 LNHDA and CDR2 SQIVND come from the germline V gene (reference sequence). V was clipped by 4 bases and J by 9 bases; unmatched bases: 7.

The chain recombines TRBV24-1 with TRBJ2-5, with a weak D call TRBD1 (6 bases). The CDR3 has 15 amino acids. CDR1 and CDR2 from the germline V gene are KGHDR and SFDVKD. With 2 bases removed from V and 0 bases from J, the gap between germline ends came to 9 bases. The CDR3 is CATSDWDKHQETQYF. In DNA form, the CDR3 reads TGTGCCACCAGTGATTGGGACAAGCACCAAGAGACCCAGTACTTC.

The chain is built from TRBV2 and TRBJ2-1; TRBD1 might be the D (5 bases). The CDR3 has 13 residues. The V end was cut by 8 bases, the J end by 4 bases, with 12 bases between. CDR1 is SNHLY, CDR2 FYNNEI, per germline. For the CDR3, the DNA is TGTGCCAGCGGGGCGGTGTTGTACAATGAGCAGTTCTTC. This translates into CASGAVLYNEQFF.

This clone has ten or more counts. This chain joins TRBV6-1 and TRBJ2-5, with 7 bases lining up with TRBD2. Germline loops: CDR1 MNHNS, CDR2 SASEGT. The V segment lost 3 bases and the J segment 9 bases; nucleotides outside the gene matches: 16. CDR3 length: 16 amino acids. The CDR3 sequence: CASSEGGSGFPKAQYF. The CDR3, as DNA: TGTGCCAGCAGTGAGGGGGGTAGCGGGTTCCCGAAGGCCCAGTACTTC.

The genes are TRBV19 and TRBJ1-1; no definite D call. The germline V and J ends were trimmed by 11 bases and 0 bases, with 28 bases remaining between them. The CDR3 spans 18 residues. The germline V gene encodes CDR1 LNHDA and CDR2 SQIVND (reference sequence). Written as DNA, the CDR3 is TGTGCCCCTAGTAGTATATCGAAGCACCTGTTCATGAACACTGAAGCTTTCTTT. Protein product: CAPSSISKHLFMNTEAFF.

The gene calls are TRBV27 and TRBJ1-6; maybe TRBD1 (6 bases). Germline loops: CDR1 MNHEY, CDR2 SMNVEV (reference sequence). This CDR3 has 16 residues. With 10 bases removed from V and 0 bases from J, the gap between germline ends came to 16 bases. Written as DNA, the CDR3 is TGTGCCATCCTCCCAGGGGTGGGCTCCTATAATTCACCCCTCCACTTT. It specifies CAILPGVGSYNSPLHF.

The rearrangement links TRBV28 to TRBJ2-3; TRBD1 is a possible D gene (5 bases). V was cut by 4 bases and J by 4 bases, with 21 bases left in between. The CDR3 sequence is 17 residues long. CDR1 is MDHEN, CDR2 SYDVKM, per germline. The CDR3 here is CASSYPSRGSLADTQYF. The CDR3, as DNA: TGTGCCAGCAGTTACCCATCTAGGGGATCCCTCGCAGATACGCAGTATTTT.

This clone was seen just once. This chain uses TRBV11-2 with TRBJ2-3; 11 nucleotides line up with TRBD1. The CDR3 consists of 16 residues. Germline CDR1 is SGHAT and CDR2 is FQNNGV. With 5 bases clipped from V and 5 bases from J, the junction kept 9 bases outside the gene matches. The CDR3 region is CASSTRTGGRGDTQYF. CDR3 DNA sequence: TGTGCCAGCAGCACTCGGACAGGGGGCAGAGGAGATACGCAGTATTTT. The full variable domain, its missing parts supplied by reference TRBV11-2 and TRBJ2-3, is EAGVAQSPRYKIIEKRQSVAFWCNPISGHATLYWYQQILGQGPKLLIQFQNNGVVDDSQLPKDRFSAERLKGVDSTLKIQPAKLEDSAVYLCASSTRTGGRGDTQYFGPGTRLTVL.

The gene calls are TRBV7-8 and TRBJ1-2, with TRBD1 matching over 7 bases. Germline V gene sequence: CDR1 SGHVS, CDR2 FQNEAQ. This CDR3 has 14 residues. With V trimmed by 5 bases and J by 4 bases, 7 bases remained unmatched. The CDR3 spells CASSPGQAFYGYTF. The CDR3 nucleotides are TGTGCCAGCAGCCCCGGACAGGCCTTCTATGGCTACACCTTC. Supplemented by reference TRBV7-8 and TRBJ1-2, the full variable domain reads GAGVSQSPRYKVAKRGQDVALRCDPISGHVSLFWYQQALGQGPEFLTYFQNEAQLDKSGLPSDRFFAERPEGSVSTLKIQRTQQEDSAVYLCASSPGQAFYGYTFGSGTRLTVV.

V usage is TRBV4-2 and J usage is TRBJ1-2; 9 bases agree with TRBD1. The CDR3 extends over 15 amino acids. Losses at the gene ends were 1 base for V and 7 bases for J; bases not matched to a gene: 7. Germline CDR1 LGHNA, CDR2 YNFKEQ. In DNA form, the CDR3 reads TGTGCCAGCAGCCAAGCCACAGGGGGCGCTGGTGGCTACACCTTC. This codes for CASSQATGGAGGYTF.

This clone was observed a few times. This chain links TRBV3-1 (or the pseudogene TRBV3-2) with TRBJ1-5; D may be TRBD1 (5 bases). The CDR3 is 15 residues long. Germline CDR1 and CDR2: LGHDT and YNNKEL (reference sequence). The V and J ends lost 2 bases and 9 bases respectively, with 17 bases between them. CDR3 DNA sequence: TGTGCCAGCAGCCAAAAAGCAGGGACTCCCTGGCCCCAGCATTTT. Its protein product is CASSQKAGTPWPQHF.

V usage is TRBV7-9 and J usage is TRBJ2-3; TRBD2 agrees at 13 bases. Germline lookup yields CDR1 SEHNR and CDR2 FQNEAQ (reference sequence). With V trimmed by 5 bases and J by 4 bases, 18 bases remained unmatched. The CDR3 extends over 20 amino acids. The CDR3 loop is CASSTAGLAGATWGADTQYF. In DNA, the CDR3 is TGTGCCAGCAGCACCGCCGGACTAGCGGGGGCCACTTGGGGAGCAGATACGCAGTATTTT.

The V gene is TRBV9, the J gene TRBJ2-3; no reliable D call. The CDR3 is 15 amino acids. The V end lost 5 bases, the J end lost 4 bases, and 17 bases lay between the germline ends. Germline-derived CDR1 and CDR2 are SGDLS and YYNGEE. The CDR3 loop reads CASRASLVGADTQYF. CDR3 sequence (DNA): TGTGCCAGCAGAGCGTCCCTCGTCGGTGCAGATACGCAGTATTTT.

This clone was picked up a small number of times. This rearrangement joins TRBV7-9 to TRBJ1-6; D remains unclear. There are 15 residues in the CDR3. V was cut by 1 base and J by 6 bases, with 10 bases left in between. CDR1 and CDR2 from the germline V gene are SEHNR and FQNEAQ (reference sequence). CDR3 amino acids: CASSLGTHPNSPLHF. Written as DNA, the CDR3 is TGTGCCAGCAGCTTAGGAACTCACCCTAATTCACCCCTCCACTTT.

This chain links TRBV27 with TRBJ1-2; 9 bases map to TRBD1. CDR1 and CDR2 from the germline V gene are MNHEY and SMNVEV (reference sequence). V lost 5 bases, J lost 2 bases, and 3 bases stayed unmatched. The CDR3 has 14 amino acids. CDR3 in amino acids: CASSIDRGNYGYTF. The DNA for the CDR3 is TGTGCCAGCAGTATTGACAGGGGGAACTATGGCTACACCTTC.

The CDR3 is CASSTNTYEQYF. CDR3 DNA sequence: TGTGCCAGCAGCACAAATACCTACGAGCAGTACTTC. The rearrangement joins TRBV12-3 or TRBV12-4 to TRBJ2-7; no firm D call. The CDR3 extends over 12 amino acids. The germline V and J ends were trimmed by 6 bases and 2 bases, with 8 bases remaining between them.

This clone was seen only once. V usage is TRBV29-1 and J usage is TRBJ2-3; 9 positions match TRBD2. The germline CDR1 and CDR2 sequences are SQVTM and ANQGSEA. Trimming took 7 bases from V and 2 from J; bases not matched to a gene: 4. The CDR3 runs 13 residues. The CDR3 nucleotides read TGCAGCGCCAGCGGGGGGTTCACAGATACGCAGTATTTT. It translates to CSASGGFTDTQYF.